The 6 T cell receptor beta chains given below trace back to one sample, sequenced in a study of somatic mutations in cytotoxic T cells in rheumatoid arthritis. This table comes from immunoSEQ multiplex PCR, and its TCRdb copy is limited to in-frame clones, with some not included. The sample records more than 15,000 clones, over 65% being singletons. The specimen sequenced was CD8+ T cells sorted from blood. These receptors were obtained from a man in his fifties or sixties in good health.

This clone was observed a few times. The V call is TRBV19, the J call TRBJ2-7; TRBD2 is a possible D gene (5 bases). CDR1 and CDR2 (germline): LNHDA, SQIVND (reference sequence). Trimming left V 4 bases short and J 3 bases short, with 16 bases between. The CDR3 has 15 amino acids. CDR3 in DNA: TGTGCCAGTAGTACTTCCGGGATGGAGTACTACGAGCAGTACTTC. Translation: CASSTSGMEYYEQYF.

This clone has more than one count but fewer than ten. The J gene is TRBJ2-3, the V gene TRBV6-4, with D possibly being TRBD1 (5 bases). This CDR3 is 13 amino acids long. The V gene lost 4 bases and the J gene lost 2 bases, with 7 bases spanning the gap. Per the germline V gene, CDR1 is MRHNA and CDR2 is SNTAGT. CDR3 region: CASSAQDTDTQYF. The CDR3 region has the DNA TGTGCCAGCAGTGCACAGGACACAGATACGCAGTATTTT.

The V gene is TRBV7-6, the J gene TRBJ2-5; maybe TRBD2 (7 bases). The V gene's germline CDR1 is SGHVS and CDR2 FNYEAQ. The CDR3 loop spans 16 amino acids. V was clipped by 3 bases and J by 4 bases, with 18 bases between them. CDR3: CASSFPENREGETQYF. CDR3 sequence (DNA): TGTGCCAGCAGCTTCCCAGAAAACAGGGAGGGAGAGACCCAGTACTTC.

V is TRBV27 and J is TRBJ1-1, with a tentative D call TRBD1 (6 bases). Per germline, CDR1 MNHEY and CDR2 SMNVEV (reference sequence). Trimming pared 2 bases from V and 5 bases from J, leaving 6 bases between. CDR3 length equals 12 residues. CDR3 in amino acids: CASSLGQTEAFF. CDR3 DNA sequence: TGTGCCAGCAGTTTAGGACAGACTGAAGCTTTCTTT.

The V call is TRBV7-8, the J call TRBJ2-3; TRBD2 matches at 8 bases. CDR1 and CDR2 (germline): SGHVS, FQNEAQ. The length of the CDR3 is 17 residues. The ends lost 4 bases at V and 4 bases at J; junction bases unmatched: 13. CDR3 loop: CASSSGPSGSGADTQYF. CDR3 nucleotide sequence: TGTGCCAGCAGCTCCGGACCGAGCGGGAGCGGGGCAGATACGCAGTATTTT.

J is TRBJ2-7 and V is TRBV5-5; a possible D gene is TRBD2 (5 bases). The V gene's germline CDR1 is SGHKS and CDR2 YYEKEE (reference sequence). Trimming shortened V by 0 bases and J by 0 bases, and 10 bases separated the two germline ends. The CDR3 is 15 residues long. The CDR3 coding sequence is TGTGCCAGCAGCTTGGATTTTGGGAGCTCCTACGAGCAGTACTTC. It translates to CASSLDFGSSYEQYF. Full variable domain (rest looked up from reference TRBV5-5 and TRBJ2-7): DAGVTQSPTHLIKTRGQQVTLRCSPISGHKSVSWYQQVLGQGPQFIFQYYEKEERGRGNFPDRFSARQFPNYSSELNVNALLLGDSALYLCASSLDFGSSYEQYFGPGTRLTVT.